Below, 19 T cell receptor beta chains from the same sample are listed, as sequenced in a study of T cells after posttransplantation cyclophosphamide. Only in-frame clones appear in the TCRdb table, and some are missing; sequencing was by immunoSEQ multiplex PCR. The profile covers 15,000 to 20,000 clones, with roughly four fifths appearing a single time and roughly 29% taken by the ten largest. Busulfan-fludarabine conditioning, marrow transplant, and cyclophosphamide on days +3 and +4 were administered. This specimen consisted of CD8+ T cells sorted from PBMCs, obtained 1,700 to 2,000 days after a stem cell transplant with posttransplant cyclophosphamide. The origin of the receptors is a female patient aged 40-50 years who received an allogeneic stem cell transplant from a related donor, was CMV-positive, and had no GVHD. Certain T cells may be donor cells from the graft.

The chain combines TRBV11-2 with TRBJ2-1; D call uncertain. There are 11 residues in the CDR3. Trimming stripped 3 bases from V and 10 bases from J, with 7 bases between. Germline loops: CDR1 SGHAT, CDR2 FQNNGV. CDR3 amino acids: CASSFSLEQFF. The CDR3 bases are TGTGCCAGCAGCTTCTCCCTAGAGCAGTTCTTC.

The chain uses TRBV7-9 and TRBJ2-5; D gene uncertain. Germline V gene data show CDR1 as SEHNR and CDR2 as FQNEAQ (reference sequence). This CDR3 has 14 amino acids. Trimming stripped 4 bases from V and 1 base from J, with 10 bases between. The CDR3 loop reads CASSYNAVQETQYF. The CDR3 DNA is TGTGCCAGCAGCTACAATGCAGTCCAAGAGACCCAGTACTTC.

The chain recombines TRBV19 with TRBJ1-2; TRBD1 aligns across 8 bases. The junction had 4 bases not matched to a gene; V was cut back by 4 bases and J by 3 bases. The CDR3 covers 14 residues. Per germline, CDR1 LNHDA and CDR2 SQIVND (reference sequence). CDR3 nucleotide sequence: TGTGCCAGTAGTACGGACAGGGCTGACTATGGCTACACCTTC. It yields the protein CASSTDRADYGYTF.

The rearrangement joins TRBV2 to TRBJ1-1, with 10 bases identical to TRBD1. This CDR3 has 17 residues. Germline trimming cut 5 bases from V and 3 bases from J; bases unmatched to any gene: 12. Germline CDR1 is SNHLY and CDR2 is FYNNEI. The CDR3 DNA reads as TGTGCCAGCAGTCCGACAGGGGGCGTACGACAGGACACTGAAGCTTTCTTT. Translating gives CASSPTGGVRQDTEAFF.

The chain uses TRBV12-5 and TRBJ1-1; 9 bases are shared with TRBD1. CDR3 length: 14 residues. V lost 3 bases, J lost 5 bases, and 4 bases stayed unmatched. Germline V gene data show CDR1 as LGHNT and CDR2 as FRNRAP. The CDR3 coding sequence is TGTGCTAGTGGTTTCGGGACAGGGAAGACTGAAGCTTTCTTT. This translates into CASGFGTGKTEAFF.

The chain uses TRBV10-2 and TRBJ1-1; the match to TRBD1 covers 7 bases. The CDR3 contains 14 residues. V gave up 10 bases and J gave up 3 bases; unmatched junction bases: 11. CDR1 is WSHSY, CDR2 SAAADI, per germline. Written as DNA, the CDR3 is TGCGCCACTTCATGGGACAGCAGGGACACTGAAGCTTTCTTT. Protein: CATSWDSRDTEAFF.

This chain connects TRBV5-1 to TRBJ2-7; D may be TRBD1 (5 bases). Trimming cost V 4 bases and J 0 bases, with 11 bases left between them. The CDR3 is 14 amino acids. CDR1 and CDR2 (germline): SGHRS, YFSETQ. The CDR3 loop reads CASSPQGHSYEQYF. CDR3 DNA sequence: TGCGCCAGCAGCCCCCAGGGTCACTCCTACGAGCAGTACTTC.

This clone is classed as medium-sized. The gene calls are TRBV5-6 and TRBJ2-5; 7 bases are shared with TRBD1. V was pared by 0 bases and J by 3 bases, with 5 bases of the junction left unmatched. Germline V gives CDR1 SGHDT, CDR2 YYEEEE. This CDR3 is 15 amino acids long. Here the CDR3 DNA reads TGTGCCAGCAGCTTGGCTAGGACAGGCAAAGAGACCCAGTACTTC. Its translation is CASSLARTGKETQYF.

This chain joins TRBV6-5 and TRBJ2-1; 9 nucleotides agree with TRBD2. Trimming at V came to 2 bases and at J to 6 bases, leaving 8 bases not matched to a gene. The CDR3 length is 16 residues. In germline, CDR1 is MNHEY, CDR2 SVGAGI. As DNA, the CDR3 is TGTGCCAGCAGTTACAGTACGAGCGGGGGGTTCAATGAGCAGTTCTTC. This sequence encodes CASSYSTSGGFNEQFF.

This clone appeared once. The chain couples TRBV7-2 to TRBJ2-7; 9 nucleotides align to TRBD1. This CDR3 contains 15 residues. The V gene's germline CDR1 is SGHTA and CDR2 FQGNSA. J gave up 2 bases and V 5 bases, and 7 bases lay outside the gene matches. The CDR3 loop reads CASSIGQGTAYEQYF. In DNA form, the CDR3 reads TGTGCCAGCAGCATCGGACAGGGGACGGCCTACGAGCAGTACTTC.

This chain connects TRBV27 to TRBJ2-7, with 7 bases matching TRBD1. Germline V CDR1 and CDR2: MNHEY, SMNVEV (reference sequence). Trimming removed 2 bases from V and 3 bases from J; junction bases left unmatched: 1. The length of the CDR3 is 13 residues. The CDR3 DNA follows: TGTGCCAGCAGTTTAAGACAGGGCTACGAGCAGTACTTC. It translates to CASSLRQGYEQYF.

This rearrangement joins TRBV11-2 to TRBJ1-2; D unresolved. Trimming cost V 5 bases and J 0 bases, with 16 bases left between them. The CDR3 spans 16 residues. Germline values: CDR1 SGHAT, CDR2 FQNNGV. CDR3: CASSTNRRETNYGYTF. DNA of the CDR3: TGTGCCAGCAGCACTAACAGAAGGGAGACTAACTATGGCTACACCTTC.

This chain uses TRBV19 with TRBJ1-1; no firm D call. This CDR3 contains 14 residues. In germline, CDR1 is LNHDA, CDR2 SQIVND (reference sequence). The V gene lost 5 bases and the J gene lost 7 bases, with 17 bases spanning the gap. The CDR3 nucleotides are TGTGCCAGTAGTTCCGCAGAACGAAGAATTGAAGCTTTCTTT. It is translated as CASSSAERRIEAFF. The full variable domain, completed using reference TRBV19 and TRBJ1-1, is DGGITQSPKYLFRKEGQNVTLSCEQNLNHDAMYWYRQDPGQGLRLIYYSQIVNDFQKGDIAEGYSVSREKKESFPLTVTSAQKNPTAFYLCASSSAERRIEAFFGQGTRLTVV.

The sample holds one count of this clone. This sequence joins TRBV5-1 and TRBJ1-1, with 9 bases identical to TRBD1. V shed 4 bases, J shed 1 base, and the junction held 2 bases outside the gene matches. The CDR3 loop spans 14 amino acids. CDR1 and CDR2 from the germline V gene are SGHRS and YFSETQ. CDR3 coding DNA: TGCGCCAGCAGCCCGGGACAGGGGAACACTGAAGCTTTCTTT. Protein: CASSPGQGNTEAFF.

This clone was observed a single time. The CDR3 loop is CASSVTISSYNEQFF. For the CDR3, the DNA is TGTGCCAGCAGTGTAACGATTAGCTCCTACAATGAGCAGTTCTTC. The chain recombines TRBV6-4 with TRBJ2-1; D remains ambiguous. V was pared by 4 bases and J by 0 bases, with 10 bases between. The germline gives CDR1 MRHNA, CDR2 SNTAGT. This CDR3 region has 15 residues.

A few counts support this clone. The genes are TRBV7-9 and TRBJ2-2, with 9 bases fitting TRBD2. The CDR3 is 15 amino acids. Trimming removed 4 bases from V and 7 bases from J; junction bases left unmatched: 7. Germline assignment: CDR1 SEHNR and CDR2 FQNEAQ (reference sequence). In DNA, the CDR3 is TGTGCCAGCAGCTCCCTTGCGGGGGGGCTCGGGGAGCTGTTTTTT. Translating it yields CASSSLAGGLGELFF.

The CDR3 region is CASSLDGDPYNEQFF. CDR3 nucleotide sequence: TGTGCCAGCAGCTTAGACGGAGATCCTTACAATGAGCAGTTCTTC. The V call is TRBV11-1, the J call TRBJ2-1; unclear D gene. The germline V and J ends were trimmed by 1 base and 4 bases, with 11 bases remaining between them. CDR1 SGHAT and CDR2 FQDESV come from the germline V gene (reference sequence). The CDR3 totals 15 residues.

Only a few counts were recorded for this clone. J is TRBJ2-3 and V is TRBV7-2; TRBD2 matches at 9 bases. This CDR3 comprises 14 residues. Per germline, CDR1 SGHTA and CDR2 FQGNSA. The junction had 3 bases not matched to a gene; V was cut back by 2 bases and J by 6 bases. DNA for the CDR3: TGTGCCAGCAGCTTAAGCGCGGGGGGGGATACGCAGTATTTT. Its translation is CASSLSAGGDTQYF. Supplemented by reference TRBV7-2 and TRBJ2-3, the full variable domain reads GAGVSQSPSNKVTEKGKDVELRCDPISGHTALYWYRQSLGQGLEFLIYFQGNSAPDKSGLPSDRFSAERTGGSVSTLTIQRTQQEDSAVYLCASSLSAGGDTQYFGPGTRLTVL.

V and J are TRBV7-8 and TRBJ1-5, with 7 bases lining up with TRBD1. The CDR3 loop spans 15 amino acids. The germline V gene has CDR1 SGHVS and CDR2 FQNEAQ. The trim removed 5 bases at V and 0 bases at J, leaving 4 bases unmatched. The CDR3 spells CASSPTGLSNQPQHF. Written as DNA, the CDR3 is TGTGCCAGCAGCCCGACAGGGCTTAGCAATCAGCCCCAGCATTTT. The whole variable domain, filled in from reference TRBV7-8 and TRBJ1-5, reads GAGVSQSPRYKVAKRGQDVALRCDPISGHVSLFWYQQALGQGPEFLTYFQNEAQLDKSGLPSDRFFAERPEGSVSTLKIQRTQQEDSAVYLCASSPTGLSNQPQHFGDGTRLSIL.